One sample yielded the 21 T cell receptor beta chains listed below, sequenced in a study of blood T cell repertoires in COVID-19. Profiling relied on immunoSEQ multiplex PCR, and the TCRdb table lists in-frame clones only, not all of them. The sample yields over 45,000 clones, around 67% seen once. The material sequenced was peripheral blood. The receptors come from a woman between 45 and 60 years old with active or convalescent COVID-19.

This chain uses TRBV6-1 with TRBJ2-1; TRBD1 matches 7 bases. Per the germline V gene, CDR1 is MNHNS and CDR2 is SASEGT. The CDR3 is 16 residues long. Unmatched junction bases numbered 7, after V lost 3 bases and J lost 2 bases. Written as DNA, the CDR3 is TGTGCCAGCAGTGATTATGGGCAGGGGGCCTACAATGAGCAGTTCTTC. It codes for CASSDYGQGAYNEQFF.

The J gene is TRBJ2-7, the V gene TRBV9; D uncertain. Germline V gives CDR1 SGDLS, CDR2 YYNGEE. Trimming cost V 4 bases and J 2 bases, with 13 bases left between them. CDR3 length equals 14 residues. The CDR3 sequence: CASSPVVSTYEQYF. In DNA form, the CDR3 reads TGTGCCAGCAGCCCTGTGGTCAGTACCTACGAGCAGTACTTC.

This clone has more than one count but fewer than ten. V gene TRBV5-1 combines with J gene TRBJ2-3; 9 bases map to TRBD2. Unmatched junction bases numbered 13, after V lost 2 bases and J lost 6 bases. CDR1 and CDR2 from the germline V gene are SGHRS and YFSETQ. The CDR3 has 17 residues. CDR3 amino acids: CASSLGLAGEGRDTQYF. CDR3 bases: TGCGCCAGCAGCTTAGGGTTAGCGGGAGAGGGACGGGATACGCAGTATTTT.

This chain's CDR3 is CASSLTGGAYNEKLFF. As DNA, the CDR3 is TGTGCCAGCAGCTTGACAGGGGGCGCCTATAATGAAAAACTGTTTTTT. V and J are TRBV5-4 and TRBJ1-4; TRBD1 matches at 9 bases. In germline, CDR1 is SGHNT, CDR2 YYREEE (reference sequence). The CDR3 has 16 residues. J lost 4 bases, V lost 1 base, and 5 bases had no gene match.

The CDR3 nucleotides are TGTGCCACCAGCAGAGACCCCCGGGAGGGGGGCGAGCAGTACTTC. It encodes CATSRDPREGGEQYF. The chain uses TRBV15 and TRBJ2-7; 8 bases are shared with TRBD2. The V gene end was trimmed by 0 bases and the J gene end by 6 bases; junction bases not matched to a gene: 7. CDR3 length: 15 residues. Germline assignment: CDR1 LNHNV and CDR2 YYDKDF (reference sequence). The variable domain in full, completed from reference TRBV15 and TRBJ2-7, reads DAMVIQNPRYQVTQFGKPVTLSCSQTLNHNVMYWYQQKSSQAPKLLFHYYDKDFNNEADTPDNFQSRRPNTSFCFLDIRSPGLGDTAMYLCATSRDPREGGEQYFGPGTRLTVT.

This chain joins TRBV11-2 and TRBJ1-1, with a weak D call TRBD1 (5 bases). The CDR3 contains 14 residues. Trimming left V 7 bases short and J 7 bases short, with 19 bases between. CDR1 and CDR2 (germline): SGHAT, FQNNGV. The CDR3 loop reads CASTPVGRGGEAFF. CDR3 DNA: TGTGCCAGCACCCCTGTAGGGAGGGGAGGTGAAGCTTTCTTT.

V gene TRBV9 combines with J gene TRBJ2-3; perhaps TRBD1 as D (5 bases). CDR1 and CDR2 from the germline V gene are SGDLS and YYNGEE. V gave up 0 bases and J gave up 0 bases, with 8 bases separating them. The CDR3 contains 15 residues. CDR3 coding DNA: TGTGCCAGCAGCGTAGCTGGACAAAGCACAGATACGCAGTATTTT. It is translated as CASSVAGQSTDTQYF.

This clone appeared once. The V call is TRBV5-6, the J call TRBJ1-4, with 11 bases identical to TRBD1. Germline loops: CDR1 SGHDT, CDR2 YYEEEE. The length of the CDR3 is 15 residues. The V and J ends lost 4 bases and 8 bases, in that order; junction bases with no gene match: 7. CDR3 sequence (DNA): TGTGCCAGCAGCCCGGACAGGGGGCGAGGCGAAAAACTGTTTTTT. Amino acids: CASSPDRGRGEKLFF.

This clone was detected only a few times. The chain employs TRBV3-1 (or the pseudogene TRBV3-2) and TRBJ1-1; tentatively, D is TRBD1 (5 bases). V shed 1 base and J shed 7 bases, with 10 bases lying between them. CDR1 is LGHDT, CDR2 YNNKEL, per germline (reference sequence). This CDR3 comprises 13 residues. The CDR3: CASSQVRDSEAFF. CDR3 sequence (DNA): TGTGCCAGCAGCCAAGTGAGAGACAGTGAAGCTTTCTTT.

The V call is TRBV7-2, the J call TRBJ2-1; tentative D call: TRBD1 (6 bases). The CDR3 is 14 residues long. The V and J ends lost 5 bases and 4 bases respectively, with 12 bases between them. Germline V gives CDR1 SGHTA, CDR2 FQGNSA. For the CDR3, the DNA is TGTGCCAGCAGCCGTGACGACAGGTACAATGAGCAGTTCTTC. It is translated as CASSRDDRYNEQFF.

This sequence joins TRBV9 and TRBJ1-1; 8 bases line up with TRBD1. The CDR3 spans 14 residues. Germline CDR1 and CDR2: SGDLS and YYNGEE. V shed 3 bases, J shed 5 bases, and the junction held 6 bases outside the gene matches. CDR3 region: CASSGQGWRTEAFF. The CDR3 DNA reads as TGTGCCAGCAGCGGACAGGGGTGGCGAACTGAAGCTTTCTTT.

The chain is built from TRBV5-1 and TRBJ2-7, with 8 bases matching TRBD2. The CDR3 contains 15 residues. Germline CDR1 is SGHRS and CDR2 is YFSETQ. V was pared by 0 bases and J by 7 bases, with 9 bases of the junction left unmatched. This chain's CDR3 is CASSLGELAGGEQYF. The CDR3 DNA follows: TGCGCCAGCAGCTTGGGGGAGCTAGCGGGTGGGGAGCAGTACTTC.

This chain uses TRBV28 with TRBJ2-1; a weak D match, TRBD2 (6 bases). The CDR3 has 13 amino acids. Germline CDR1 MDHEN, CDR2 SYDVKM. The V gene lost 7 bases and the J gene lost 8 bases, with 15 bases spanning the gap. CDR3 sequence reads: CASTHGGGHEQFF. In nucleotides, the CDR3 is TGTGCCAGCACCCACGGGGGAGGCCATGAGCAGTTCTTC.

The chain joins TRBV19 to TRBJ1-6, with no clear D. Germline V gives CDR1 LNHDA, CDR2 SQIVND (reference sequence). Deletions cut 5 bases from V and 10 bases from J, with 18 bases between. CDR3 size: 15 residues. CDR3 DNA sequence: TGTGCCAGTAGTTCATCCCACGGCCGGCGGTCACCCCTCCACTTT. Protein product: CASSSSHGRRSPLHF.

J is TRBJ2-7 and V is TRBV30, with D possibly TRBD1 on 6 matching bases. In germline, CDR1 is GTSNPN, CDR2 SVGIG (reference sequence). CDR3 length equals 14 residues. V was pared by 0 bases and J by 4 bases, with 13 bases between. The CDR3 reads CAWSVSRGAYEQYF. The CDR3 nucleotides are TGTGCCTGGAGTGTCTCCAGGGGTGCATACGAGCAGTACTTC.

The chain is built from TRBV7-8 and TRBJ2-1; D might be TRBD2 (6 bases). This CDR3 is built from 15 residues. CDR1 is SGHVS and CDR2 is FQNEAQ in the germline V gene. Between the trimmed V and J ends, which lost 3 bases and 10 bases, there was a span of 19 bases. This CDR3 is CASSFWLAIFGEQFF. The CDR3 bases are TGTGCCAGCAGCTTCTGGCTAGCGATATTCGGGGAGCAGTTCTTC.

The J gene is TRBJ2-7, the V gene TRBV11-2; 8 bases fit TRBD2. CDR3 length: 18 amino acids. The V and J ends lost 0 bases and 5 bases, in that order; junction bases with no gene match: 15. In germline, CDR1 is SGHAT, CDR2 FQNNGV. CDR3 loop: CASSLDSRGTSWSHEQYF. CDR3 DNA sequence: TGTGCCAGCAGCTTAGATAGTCGAGGGACTAGTTGGAGCCACGAGCAGTACTTC.

The rearrangement links TRBV28 to TRBJ1-6; D ambiguous. The germline V gene has CDR1 MDHEN and CDR2 SYDVKM. CDR3 length: 14 residues. V was clipped by 3 bases and J by 7 bases, with 10 bases between them. CDR3 nucleotide sequence: TGTGCCAGCAGTTTTACGAGGCAAAATTCACCCCTCCACTTT. It yields the protein CASSFTRQNSPLHF.

This rearrangement joins TRBV4-1 to TRBJ2-2; D is ambiguous. V was clipped by 5 bases and J by 6 bases, with 10 bases between them. The germline V gene has CDR1 MGHRA and CDR2 YSYEKL. This CDR3 has 13 residues. The CDR3 is CASSYYQSGELFF. For the CDR3, the DNA is TGCGCCAGCAGCTACTACCAGTCCGGGGAGCTGTTTTTT.

The rearrangement links TRBV24-1 to TRBJ1-1; 7 bases are a match to TRBD1. With 4 bases clipped from V and 7 bases from J, the junction kept 5 bases outside the gene matches. Germline-derived CDR1 and CDR2 are KGHDR and SFDVKD. This CDR3 comprises 13 residues. In DNA, the CDR3 is TGTGCCACCAGTGACCCAGACAGGGTTGAAGCTTTCTTT. Encoded protein: CATSDPDRVEAFF.

This clone has just a few counts. This chain joins TRBV19 and TRBJ2-5, with TRBD1 identical over 9 bases. The V and J ends lost 1 base and 4 bases, in that order; junction bases with no gene match: 4. The CDR3 is 15 residues long. CDR1 is LNHDA and CDR2 is SQIVND in the germline V gene (reference sequence). CDR3 DNA sequence: TGTGCCAGTAGTATAGGGAGGACAGGGGTAGAGACCCAGTACTTC. This encodes CASSIGRTGVETQYF. The full variable domain, in which reference TRBV19 and TRBJ2-5 provide the parts outside the CDR3, is DGGITQSPKYLFRKEGQNVTLSCEQNLNHDAMYWYRQDPGQGLRLIYYSQIVNDFQKGDIAEGYSVSREKKESFPLTVTSAQKNPTAFYLCASSIGRTGVETQYFGPGTRLLVL.